Listed here are 21 T cell receptor beta chains from one sample, sequenced in a study of blood T cells in healthy people across ages. Together with a sample-barcoded 5' primer, a J-beta primer mix was included in a second PCR lasting roughly 7 to 11 cycles. A single record per CDR3 protein comes from TCRdb applying MiXCR to the 5' RACE reads. The sample consists of over a million distinct CDR3 sequences, approximately 59% of them appearing once. Sequenced material: blood. The receptors shown here come from a man aged 18 to 29 in good health.

This chain uses TRBV4-1 with TRBJ2-5; tentatively, D is TRBD2 (6 bases). The DNA end is a closer match to TRBJ2-7, so the J assignment may be wrong. The CDR3 is 15 amino acids. Per the germline V gene, CDR1 is MGHRA and CDR2 is YSYEKL. The DNA of the CDR3 is TGCGCCAGCAGCCAAGGGGACTTCCTTGCCTACGAGCAGTACTTC. Translating gives CASSQGDFLAYEQYF.

This clonotype was observed a handful of times. The J gene is TRBJ2-7, the V gene TRBV29-1, with TRBD2 matching over 11 bases. With V trimmed by 0 bases and J by 3 bases, 4 bases remained unmatched. This CDR3 is built from 15 residues. Per the germline V gene, CDR1 is SQVTM and CDR2 is ANQGSEA. The CDR3 sequence is CSVEDPSGRNYEQYF. DNA of the CDR3: TGCAGCGTTGAAGACCCTAGCGGGAGGAACTACGAGCAGTACTTC.

This clonotype showed up just once. The rearrangement joins TRBV28 to TRBJ1-6; TRBD1 agrees at 8 bases. CDR3 size: 14 residues. Germline CDR1 MDHEN, CDR2 SYDVKM. V lost 2 bases to trimming and J lost 9 bases; unmatched junction nucleotides: 3. The CDR3 region is CASSLIRGRSPLHF. The CDR3 region has the DNA TGTGCCAGCAGTTTAATCAGGGGGCGTTCACCCCTCCACTTT.

This clonotype was seen many times. This sequence joins TRBV29-1 and TRBJ2-1; no clear D. This CDR3 is built from 14 residues. Germline CDR1 and CDR2: SQVTM and ANQGSEA. Trimming shortened V by 6 bases and J by 1 base, and 13 bases separated the two germline ends. CDR3 loop: CSVPTTFSYNEQFF. CDR3 coding DNA: TGCAGCGTACCGACAACTTTTTCCTACAATGAGCAGTTCTTC.

The J gene is TRBJ2-3, the V gene TRBV12-5; 12 nucleotides match TRBD2. V lost 5 bases to trimming and J lost 6 bases; unmatched junction nucleotides: 3. Germline V lookup: CDR1 LGHNT, CDR2 FRNRAP. This CDR3 has 14 amino acids. The CDR3 protein is CASGTGTSGDTQYF. CDR3 in DNA: TGTGCTAGTGGTACCGGGACTAGCGGGGATACGCAGTATTTT.

The sample holds a few counts of this clonotype. The chain links TRBV2 to TRBJ2-7; 12 positions agree with TRBD2. J was trimmed by 2 bases and V by 4 bases; bases with no gene match: 6. Germline V gene data show CDR1 as SNHLY and CDR2 as FYNNEI. There are 16 residues in the CDR3. The DNA for the CDR3 is TGTGCCAGCAGTGGGACTAGCGGGGTATTTACCTACGAGCAGTACTTC. Translation gives CASSGTSGVFTYEQYF.

This clonotype was counted between two and nine times. The chain recombines TRBV27 with TRBJ1-1; TRBD1 is a possible D gene (5 bases). Germline CDR1 MNHEY, CDR2 SMNVEV (reference sequence). This CDR3 contains 13 residues. Trimming shortened V by 4 bases and J by 7 bases, and 13 bases separated the two germline ends. Here the CDR3 reads CASSYGMGVEAFF. DNA of the CDR3: TGTGCCAGCAGTTATGGGATGGGGGTTGAAGCTTTCTTT.

V and J are TRBV4-3 and TRBJ2-7, with D perhaps TRBD1 (7 bases). The J call is doubtful: the DNA matches TRBJ2-5 better. The CDR3 consists of 14 residues. Germline-derived CDR1 and CDR2 are LGHNA and YSLEER. CDR3 nucleotides: TGCGCCAGCAGCCAGGCCGCGGGACAGGAGACCCAGTACTTC. It translates to CASSQAAGQETQYF.

This clonotype showed up just a few times. The rearrangement uses TRBV29-1 and TRBJ2-7; 7 bases are a match to TRBD2. Losses at the gene ends were 6 bases for V and 2 bases for J; bases not matched to a gene: 4. This CDR3 spans 12 amino acids. Germline values: CDR1 SQVTM, CDR2 ANQGSEA. The CDR3 sequence: CSVQTSPYEQYF. The CDR3 DNA is TGCAGCGTCCAGACTAGCCCCTACGAGCAGTACTTC.

V and J are TRBV4-1 and TRBJ2-5; 9 nucleotides line up with TRBD2. Per germline, CDR1 MGHRA and CDR2 YSYEKL. Trimming cost V 5 bases and J 11 bases; bases outside gene matches: 15. The CDR3 spans 15 residues. The CDR3 sequence is CASSASQREENEQYF. CDR3 sequence (DNA): TGCGCCAGCAGCGCATCGCAGCGGGAGGAGAATGAGCAGTACTTC.

The rearrangement links TRBV24-1 to TRBJ2-5, with TRBD2 identical over 8 bases. CDR1 and CDR2 (germline): KGHDR, SFDVKD. The CDR3 is made up of 17 amino acids. Trimming removed 5 bases from V and 4 bases from J; junction bases left unmatched: 14. The CDR3 region has the DNA TGTGCCACCAGTGGCCGGACTAGCCTCCATGCGGGAGAGACCCAGTACTTC. This sequence encodes CATSGRTSLHAGETQYF.

Only a few counts were recorded for this clonotype. CDR3 bases: TGCGCCAGCAGCTTTACTAGCGGCCCCAATGAGCAGTTCTTC. Translation gives CASSFTSGPNEQFF. The rearrangement links TRBV5-1 to TRBJ2-1, with 8 bases identical to TRBD2. This CDR3 comprises 14 residues. V gave up 2 bases and J gave up 6 bases; unmatched junction bases: 4. In germline, CDR1 is SGHRS, CDR2 YFSETQ.

The gene calls are TRBV15 and TRBJ2-2; D is uncertain. This CDR3 contains 15 residues. The V gene's germline CDR1 is LNHNV and CDR2 YYDKDF (reference sequence). Trimming cost V 3 bases and J 7 bases, with 15 bases left between them. CDR3 DNA: TGTGCCACCAGCAGGCCCAGTCATCCCGGCGGGGAGCTGTTTTTT. Residues: CATSRPSHPGGELFF. The full variable domain, completed using reference TRBV15 and TRBJ2-2, is DAMVIQNPRYQVTQFGKPVTLSCSQTLNHNVMYWYQQKSSQAPKLLFHYYDKDFNNEADTPDNFQSRRPNTSFCFLDIRSPGLGDTAMYLCATSRPSHPGGELFFGEGSRLTVL.

This clonotype has only a few counts. The chain recombines TRBV7-6 with TRBJ2-7; 10 bases match TRBD1. CDR3 size: 15 residues. Trimming removed 5 bases from V and 3 bases from J; junction bases left unmatched: 7. In germline, CDR1 is SGHVS, CDR2 FNYEAQ. CDR3 sequence (DNA): TGTGCCAGCAGCCTACCGACAGGGGGCTTCTACGAGCAGTACTTC. This encodes CASSLPTGGFYEQYF.

The rearrangement uses TRBV6-6 and TRBJ2-1; 9 nucleotides align to TRBD2. Germline CDR1 reads MNHNY; CDR2 reads SVGAGI (reference sequence). V was clipped by 1 base and J by 5 bases; unmatched bases: 6. The CDR3 loop spans 16 amino acids. Here the CDR3 reads CASSYWLAGDHNEQFF. The CDR3 region has the DNA TGTGCCAGCAGTTACTGGTTAGCGGGGGACCACAATGAGCAGTTCTTC.

V usage is TRBV7-2 and J usage is TRBJ2-2; no clear D gene. CDR1 and CDR2 from the germline V gene are SGHTA and FQGNSA. V was trimmed by 4 bases and J by 6 bases, leaving 15 bases between them. The CDR3 covers 15 residues. CDR3 residues: CASSSDRAPPGELFF. In nucleotides, the CDR3 is TGTGCCAGCAGCTCCGACCGGGCCCCCCCCGGGGAGCTGTTTTTT.

The chain carries TRBV7-9 and TRBJ2-5, with 7 bases fitting TRBD2. The CDR3 sequence is 16 residues long. Per the germline V gene, CDR1 is SEHNR and CDR2 is FQNEAQ (reference sequence). The trim removed 2 bases at V and 1 base at J, leaving 7 bases unmatched. The DNA of the CDR3 is TGTGCCAGCAGCTTATATACGGGGGGACTCCAAGAGACCCAGTACTTC. Encoded protein: CASSLYTGGLQETQYF. Full variable domain (rest looked up from reference TRBV7-9 and TRBJ2-5): DTGVSQNPRHKITKRGQNVTFRCDPISEHNRLYWYRQTLGQGPEFLTYFQNEAQLEKSRLLSDRFSAERPKGSFSTLEIQRTEQGDSAMYLCASSLYTGGLQETQYFGPGTRLLVL.

The chain employs TRBV29-1 and TRBJ1-3; TRBD1 aligns across 9 bases. Germline V lookup: CDR1 SQVTM, CDR2 ANQGSEA. There are 14 residues in the CDR3. J gave up 2 bases and V 7 bases, and 6 bases lay outside the gene matches. The chain's CDR3 is CSATGGMTGNTIYF. The CDR3 DNA reads as TGCAGCGCTACAGGGGGCATGACTGGAAACACCATATATTTT.

The rearrangement links TRBV4-1 to TRBJ2-2; TRBD1 might be the D (6 bases). Trimming left V 0 bases short and J 2 bases short, with 16 bases between. Germline lookup yields CDR1 MGHRA and CDR2 YSYEKL. The CDR3 extends over 18 amino acids. CDR3: CASSQDFSVGTNTGELFF. The CDR3 nucleotides are TGCGCCAGCAGCCAAGATTTTTCCGTAGGGACAAACACCGGGGAGCTGTTTTTT.

The gene calls are TRBV2 and TRBJ2-7; D unclear. The CDR3 is made up of 12 amino acids. V lost 2 bases, J lost 2 bases, and 4 bases lay in between. Germline loops: CDR1 SNHLY, CDR2 FYNNEI. The CDR3 coding sequence is TGTGCCAGCAGTGAATTCGCCTACGAGCAGTACTTC. Translated, it gives CASSEFAYEQYF.

There are a few counts of this clonotype. The rearrangement uses TRBV14 and TRBJ2-1; a possible D gene is TRBD2 (5 bases). This CDR3 has 12 residues. From germline, CDR1 is SGHDN and CDR2 FVKESK. Trimming removed 2 bases at V and 9 bases at J, with 8 bases between. The CDR3 region is CASSQIGSEQFF. In nucleotides, the CDR3 is TGTGCCAGCAGCCAAATTGGGAGTGAGCAGTTCTTC.